The entry that follows covers one TCR beta chain sequence. Germline CDR1 reads MDHEN; CDR2 reads SYDVKM. This CDR3 contains 13 residues. V was pared by 7 bases and J by 6 bases, with 15 bases between. The data are from a study of blood T cell repertoires in COVID-19. Study-wide background: In each case, the material was cDNA or gDNA derived from T cells, B-cell-depleted T cells, or PBMCs.

As processed by the authors: Reference gene primer amplification in the assay estimated nucleated cell counts. Measured with immunoSEQ multiplex PCR; TCRdb has only the in-frame clones, and not every one. The D gene and trimming were derived from the DNA, and the V and J assignments and clone size from that table. The repertoire includes approximately 110,000 clones, 81% of them detected once, and more than 30% sits in the top ten. This chain links TRBV28 with TRBJ1-2; D remains unclear. The clonotype originates from a man at least 80 years old with acute or convalescent COVID-19. The sample consisted of peripheral blood. CDR3 sequence: CASTSATWDGYTF. The DNA of the CDR3 is TGTGCCAGCACCAGTGCGACTTGGGATGGCTACACCTTC.